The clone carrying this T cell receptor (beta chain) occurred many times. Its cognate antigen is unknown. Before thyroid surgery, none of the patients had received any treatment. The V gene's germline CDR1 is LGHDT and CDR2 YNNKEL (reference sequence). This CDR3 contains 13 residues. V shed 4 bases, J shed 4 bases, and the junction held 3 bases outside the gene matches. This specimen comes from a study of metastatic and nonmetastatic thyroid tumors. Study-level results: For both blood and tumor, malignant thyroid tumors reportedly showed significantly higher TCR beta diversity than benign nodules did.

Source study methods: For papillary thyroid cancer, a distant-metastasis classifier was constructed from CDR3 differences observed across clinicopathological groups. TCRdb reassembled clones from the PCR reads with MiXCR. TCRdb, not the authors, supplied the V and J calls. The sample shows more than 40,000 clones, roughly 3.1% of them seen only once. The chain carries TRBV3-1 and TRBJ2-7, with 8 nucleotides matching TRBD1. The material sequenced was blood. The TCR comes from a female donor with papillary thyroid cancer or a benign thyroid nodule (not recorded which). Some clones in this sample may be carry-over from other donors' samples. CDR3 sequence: CASSLQGAYEQYF. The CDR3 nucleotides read TGTGCCAGCAGCCTCCAGGGGGCGTACGAGCAGTACTTC.